The source of this TCR beta chain is a study of blood T cell repertoires in COVID-19 (TCRdb year 2020). For the study in its entirety: The collaborator samples originated in the United States, Italy and Spain and spanned the acute and convalescent phases of COVID-19. The prospective study material was composed of cDNA or gDNA derived from T cells, B-cell-depleted T cells, or PBMCs. The dataset comprised deeply sampled blood TCRbeta repertoires from subjects exposed to, actively infected with, or recovered from COVID-19. A freely available public database, intended as a resource for researchers studying the immune response to SARS-CoV-2, is where the repertoires were released. Samples came from the ongoing ImmuneRACE study (first 160 participants) plus 1,254 subjects from 6 global collaborators. Sample metadata almost always included a de-identified subject ID, COVID-19 status, age in years and sex. Where HLA class I and class II types were available, the types were taken from metadata supplied by the sample provider, not from assay-based typing. Broader findings and caveats from the paper: Clinical and demographic metadata were provided uncurated, with the amount varying by source and participant.

A second Seattle source provided samples from volunteer blood donors who had recovered from COVID-19. Collaborating institutions collected whole blood in K2EDTA tubes following their own protocols. Collaborator samples were shipped for TCRbeta analysis as frozen whole blood, isolated PBMCs, or DNA extracted from either sample type. The CDR3 holds 14 amino acids from the cysteine to the phenylalanine. This entry keeps only the CDR3 DNA: 42 bases, framed from base 1. CDR1 and CDR2, looked up from the germline V gene, are SGHRS and YFSETQ. V is cut back by 1 base and J by 4 bases, with 4 bases in the junction unmatched. TCRbeta CDR3 regions were amplified from genomic DNA using the immunoSEQ Assay, a bias-controlled multiplex PCR. The study's own analysis went as follows. The number of nucleated cells in each sample was estimated from the amplification of reference gene primers within the assay. To quantify the absolute abundance of each unique TCRbeta CDR3 rearrangement, sequence reads were collapsed and filtered. Productive Simpson clonality was computed per sample as the square root of Simpson's diversity index over productive rearrangements. In TCRdb, the immuneACCESS table is reduced to in-frame sequences with V and J assigned. These tables do not hold every clone; where another copy was compared, an unresolved V gene accounts for under half, and the others remain unexplained. For V, J and clone size, that table is used; D and trimming come from the DNA. For this sample the table gives 130,000 to 150,000 clones, of which over 70% were detected only once. The ten largest clones capture approximately 3.6% of the sample.

As regards this clone: It lacks a known antigen. One base away there is no much larger clone; base qualities are not given.

This chain joins TRBV5-1 to TRBJ2-7, and TRBD1 aligns with 8 junction nucleotides. This TCR was sampled from a man aged 65 to 85 who had recovered from COVID-19. The source material was peripheral blood. The CDR3 protein sequence reads: CASSLWTGLYEQYF. The DNA is as follows: TGCGCCAGCAGCTTGTGGACAGGGTTATACGAGCAGTACTTC.